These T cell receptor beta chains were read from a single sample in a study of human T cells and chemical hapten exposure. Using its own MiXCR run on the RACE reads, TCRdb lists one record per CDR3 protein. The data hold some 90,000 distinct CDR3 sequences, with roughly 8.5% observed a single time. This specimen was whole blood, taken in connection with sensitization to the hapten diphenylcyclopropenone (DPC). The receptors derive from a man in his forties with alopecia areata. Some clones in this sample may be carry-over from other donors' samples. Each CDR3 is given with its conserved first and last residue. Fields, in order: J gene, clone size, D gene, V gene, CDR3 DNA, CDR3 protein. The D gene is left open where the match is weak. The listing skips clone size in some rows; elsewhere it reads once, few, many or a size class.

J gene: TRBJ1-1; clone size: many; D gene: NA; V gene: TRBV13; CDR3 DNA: TGTGCCAGCAGCTTAGGGGCCGACACTGAAGCTTTCTTT; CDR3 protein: CASSLGADTEAFF
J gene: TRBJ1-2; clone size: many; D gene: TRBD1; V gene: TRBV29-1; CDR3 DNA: TGCAGCGTCGGGTCAGGGGGCTCTCTCACTGGTGGCTACACCTTC; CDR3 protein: CSVGSGGSLTGGYTF
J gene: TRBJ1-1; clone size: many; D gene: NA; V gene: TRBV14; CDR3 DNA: TGTGCCAGCAGCCCTCACAGTAGGTTGGACACTGAAGCTTTCTTT; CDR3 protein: CASSPHSRLDTEAFF
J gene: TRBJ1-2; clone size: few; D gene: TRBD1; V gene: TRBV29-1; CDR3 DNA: TGCAGCGGGGTCGGGACAGGGTATGATGGCTACACCTTC; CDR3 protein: CSGVGTGYDGYTF
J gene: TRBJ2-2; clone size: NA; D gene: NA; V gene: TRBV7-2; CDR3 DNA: TGTGCCGGGTTAAGAGGAGGCCTGAACACCGGGGAGCTGTTTTTT; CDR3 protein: CAGLRGGLNTGELFF
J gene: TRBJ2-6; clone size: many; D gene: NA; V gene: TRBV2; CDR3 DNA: TGTGCCAGCGGGCCTGGGGCCAACGTCCTGACTTTC; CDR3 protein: CASGPGANVLTF
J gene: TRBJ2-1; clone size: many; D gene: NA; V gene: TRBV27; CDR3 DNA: TGTGCCAGCAGTATCGGTAGCGGCTTAGCCTACAATGAGCAGTTCTTC; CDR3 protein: CASSIGSGLAYNEQFF
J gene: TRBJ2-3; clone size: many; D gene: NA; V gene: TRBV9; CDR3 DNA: TGTGCCAGCAGCGTAGCGGACCCAGATACGCAGTATTTT; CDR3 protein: CASSVADPDTQYF
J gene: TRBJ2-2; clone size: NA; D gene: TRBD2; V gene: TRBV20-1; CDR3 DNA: TGCAGTGCCACGGGACTAGCGGGAGGGCCCGGGGAGCTGTTTTTT; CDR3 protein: CSATGLAGGPGELFF
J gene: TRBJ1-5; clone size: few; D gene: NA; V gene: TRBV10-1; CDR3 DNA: TGCGCCAGCAGAGACGACAGATTGAATCAGCCCCAGCATTTT; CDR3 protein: CASRDDRLNQPQHF
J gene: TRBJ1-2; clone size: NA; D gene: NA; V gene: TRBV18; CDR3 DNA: TGTGCCAGCTCACCACCGGGGGCTATCGACTATGGCTACACCTTC; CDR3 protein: CASSPPGAIDYGYTF
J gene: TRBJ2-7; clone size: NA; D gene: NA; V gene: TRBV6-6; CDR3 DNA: TGTGCCAGCAGCCGAACAGGGCAGGGCTACGAGCAGTACTTC; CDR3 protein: CASSRTGQGYEQYF
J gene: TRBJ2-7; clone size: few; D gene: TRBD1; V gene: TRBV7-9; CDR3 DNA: TGTGCCAGCAGCCCGGGGACAGGGGGGGGGTACGAGCAGTACTTC; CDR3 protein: CASSPGTGGGYEQYF
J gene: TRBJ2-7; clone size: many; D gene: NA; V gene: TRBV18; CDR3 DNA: TGTGCCAGCTCACCACCGGTTCGGAACGAGCAGTACTTC; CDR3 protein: CASSPPVRNEQYF
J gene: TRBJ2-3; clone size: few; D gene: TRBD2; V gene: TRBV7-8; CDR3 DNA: TGTGCCAGCAGCTTTTGGTCGCTAGCGGGAGGAAGCACAGATACGCAGTATTTT; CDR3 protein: CASSFWSLAGGSTDTQYF
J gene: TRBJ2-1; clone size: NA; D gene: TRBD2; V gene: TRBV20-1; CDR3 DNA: TGCAGTGCTAGCGCGGTGGGTCTAGCGGCCGGGTACAATGAGCAGTTCTTC; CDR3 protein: CSASAVGLAAGYNEQFF
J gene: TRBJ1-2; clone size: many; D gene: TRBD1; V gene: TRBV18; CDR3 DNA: TGTGCCAGCTCACCGACAATGACAGGGTTTAGGGTTGGCTATGGCTACACCTTC; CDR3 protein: CASSPTMTGFRVGYGYTF
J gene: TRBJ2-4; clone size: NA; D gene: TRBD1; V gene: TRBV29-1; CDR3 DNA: TGCAGCGTCGCCCGGGACAGGACGCGAGGTGTCATTCAGTACTTC; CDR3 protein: CSVARDRTRGVIQYF
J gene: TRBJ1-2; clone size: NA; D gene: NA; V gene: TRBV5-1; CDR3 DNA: TGCGCCAGCAGCTTCGGCGGGGCAGGCTATGGCTACACCTTC; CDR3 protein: CASSFGGAGYGYTF
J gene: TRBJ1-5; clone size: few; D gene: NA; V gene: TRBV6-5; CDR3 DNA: TGTGCCAGCAGACCCGGACAGCCGGGGCGTCAGCCCCAGCATTTT; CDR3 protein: CASRPGQPGRQPQHF
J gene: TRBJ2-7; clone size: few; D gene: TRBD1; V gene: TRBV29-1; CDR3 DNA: TGCAGCGTTGGAAGCGCCCCGGGACAGGGCCCCTACGAGCAGTACTTC; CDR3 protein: CSVGSAPGQGPYEQYF
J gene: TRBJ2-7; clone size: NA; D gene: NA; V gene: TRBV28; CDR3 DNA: TGTGCCAGCAGTTTTAGGGTGACTGGCTTCGAGCAGTACTTC; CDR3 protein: CASSFRVTGFEQYF
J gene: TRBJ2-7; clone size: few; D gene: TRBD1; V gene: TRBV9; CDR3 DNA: TGTGCCAGCAGCGCGGGGACAGACTACGAGCAGTACTTC; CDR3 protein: CASSAGTDYEQYF
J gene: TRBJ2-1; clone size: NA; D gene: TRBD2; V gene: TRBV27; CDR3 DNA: TGTGCCAGCAGTTTATCGCCCCTGAGACTAGCGGGAGGGCCTGAGCAGTTCTTC; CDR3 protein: CASSLSPLRLAGGPEQFF
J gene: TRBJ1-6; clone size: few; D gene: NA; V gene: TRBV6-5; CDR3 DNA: TGTGCCACCGCTTTGGGACAAATTAATTCACCCCTCCACTTT; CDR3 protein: CATALGQINSPLHF
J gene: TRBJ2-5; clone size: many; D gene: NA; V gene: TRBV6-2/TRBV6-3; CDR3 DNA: TGTGCCAGCAGTCCACGCTTGGGAGGAGAGACCCAGTACTTC; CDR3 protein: CASSPRLGGETQYF
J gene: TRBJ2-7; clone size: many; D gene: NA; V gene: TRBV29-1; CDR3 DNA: TGCAGCGCCAACGAAGGGGGGGAGCAGTACTTC; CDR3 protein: CSANEGGEQYF
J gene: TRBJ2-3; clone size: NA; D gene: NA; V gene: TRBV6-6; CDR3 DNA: TGTGCCAGCAGTGATCGGGACTCCTCAGATACGCAGTATTTT; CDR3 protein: CASSDRDSSDTQYF
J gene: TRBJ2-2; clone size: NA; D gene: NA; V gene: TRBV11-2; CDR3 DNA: TGTGCCAGCACCAATACCGGGGAGCTGTTTTTT; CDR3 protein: CASTNTGELFF
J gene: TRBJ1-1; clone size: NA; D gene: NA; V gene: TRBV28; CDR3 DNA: TGTGCCAGCAGTTCCACCGCCGTGCGGGGAGCTTTCTTT; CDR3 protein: CASSSTAVRGAFF
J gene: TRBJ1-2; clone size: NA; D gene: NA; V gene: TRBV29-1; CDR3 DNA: TGCAGCGTTCAAGACAAAGGTGGCTACACCTTC; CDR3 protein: CSVQDKGGYTF
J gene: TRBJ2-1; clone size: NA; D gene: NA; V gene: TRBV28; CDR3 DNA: TGTGCCAGCAGTTTAGATCCCCGAACTCGACAGAGTGGCTACAATGAGCAGTTCTTC; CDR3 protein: CASSLDPRTRQSGYNEQFF
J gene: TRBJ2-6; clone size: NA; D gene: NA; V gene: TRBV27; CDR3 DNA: TGTGCCAGCAGTTTATGGCCGGGCCGAACCGCCCACTCTGGGGCCAACGTCCTGACTTTC; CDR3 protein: CASSLWPGRTAHSGANVLTF
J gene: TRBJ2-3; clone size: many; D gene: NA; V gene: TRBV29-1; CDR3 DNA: TGCAGCGTTGAAGGGGTTAGTTCGGATACGCAGTATTTT; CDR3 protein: CSVEGVSSDTQYF
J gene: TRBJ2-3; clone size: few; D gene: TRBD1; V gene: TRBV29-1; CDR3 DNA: TGCAGCGTTGCATTCCAGGGGGTAAAAACAGATACGCAGTATTTT; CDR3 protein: CSVAFQGVKTDTQYF
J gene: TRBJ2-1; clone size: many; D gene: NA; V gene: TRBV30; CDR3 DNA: TGTGCCTGGAGTGTCGGAGTCTACAATGAGCAGTTCTTC; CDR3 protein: CAWSVGVYNEQFF
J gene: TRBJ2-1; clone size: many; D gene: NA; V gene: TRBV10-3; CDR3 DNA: TGTGCCATCAGTGGAGGGGATGAGCAGTTCTTC; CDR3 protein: CAISGGDEQFF